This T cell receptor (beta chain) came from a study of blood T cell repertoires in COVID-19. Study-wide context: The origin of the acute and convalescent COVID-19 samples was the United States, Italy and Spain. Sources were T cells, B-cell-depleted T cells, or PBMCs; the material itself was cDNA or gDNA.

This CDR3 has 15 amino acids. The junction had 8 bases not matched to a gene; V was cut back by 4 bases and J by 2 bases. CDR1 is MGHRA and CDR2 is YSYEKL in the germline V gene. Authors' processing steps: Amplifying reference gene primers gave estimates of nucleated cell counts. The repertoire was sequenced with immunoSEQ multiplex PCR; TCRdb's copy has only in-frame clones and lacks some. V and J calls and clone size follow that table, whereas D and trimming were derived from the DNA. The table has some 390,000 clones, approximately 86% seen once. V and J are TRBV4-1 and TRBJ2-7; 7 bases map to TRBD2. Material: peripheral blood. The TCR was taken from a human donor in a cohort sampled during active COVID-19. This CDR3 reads CASSPLGSGPYEQYF. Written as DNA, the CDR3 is TGCGCCAGCAGCCCCCTCGGTAGCGGGCCCTACGAGCAGTACTTC.